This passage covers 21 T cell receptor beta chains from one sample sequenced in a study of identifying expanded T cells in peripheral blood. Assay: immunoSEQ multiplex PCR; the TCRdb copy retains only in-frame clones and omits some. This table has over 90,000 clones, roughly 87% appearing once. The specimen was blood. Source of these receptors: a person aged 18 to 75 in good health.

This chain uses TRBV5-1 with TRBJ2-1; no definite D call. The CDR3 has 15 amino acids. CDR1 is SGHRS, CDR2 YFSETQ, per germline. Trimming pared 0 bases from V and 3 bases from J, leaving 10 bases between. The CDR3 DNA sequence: TGCGCCAGCAGCTTGGGCTCAACCGACTACAATGAGCAGTTCTTC. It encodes CASSLGSTDYNEQFF.

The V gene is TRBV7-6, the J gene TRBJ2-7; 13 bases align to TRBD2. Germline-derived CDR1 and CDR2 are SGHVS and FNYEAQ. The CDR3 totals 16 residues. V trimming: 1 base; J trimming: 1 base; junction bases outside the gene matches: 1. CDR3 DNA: TGTGCCAGCAGCTTAGTACTAGCGGGAGGGTCCTACGAGCAGTACTTC. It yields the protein CASSLVLAGGSYEQYF.

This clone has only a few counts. The DNA for the CDR3 is TGTGCCAGCAGTTACTCTGCGGGACCCACAGATACGCAGTATTTT. It translates to CASSYSAGPTDTQYF. This sequence joins TRBV6-6 and TRBJ2-3; D possibly corresponds to TRBD2 (6 bases). CDR1 and CDR2 from the germline V gene are MNHNY and SVGAGI (reference sequence). CDR3 size: 15 residues. The V and J ends lost 0 bases and 2 bases respectively, with 9 bases between them.

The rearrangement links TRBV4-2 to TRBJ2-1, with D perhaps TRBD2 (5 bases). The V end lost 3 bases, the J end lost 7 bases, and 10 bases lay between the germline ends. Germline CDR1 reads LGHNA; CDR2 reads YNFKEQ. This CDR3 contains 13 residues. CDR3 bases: TGTGCCAGCAGCCACGAAGGCGGGAATGAGCAGTTCTTC. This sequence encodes CASSHEGGNEQFF.

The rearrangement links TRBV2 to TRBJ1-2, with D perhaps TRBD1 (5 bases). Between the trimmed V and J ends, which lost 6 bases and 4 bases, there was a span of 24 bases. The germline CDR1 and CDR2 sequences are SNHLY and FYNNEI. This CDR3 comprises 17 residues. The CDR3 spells CASSGTNRTPWGYGYTF. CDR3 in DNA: TGTGCCAGCAGCGGGACTAACCGGACTCCCTGGGGCTATGGCTACACCTTC.

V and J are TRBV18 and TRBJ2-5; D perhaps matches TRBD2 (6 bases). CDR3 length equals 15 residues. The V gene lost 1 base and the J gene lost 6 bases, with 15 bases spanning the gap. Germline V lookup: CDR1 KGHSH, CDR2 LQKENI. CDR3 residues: CASSPLDRGGKTQYF. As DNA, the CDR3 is TGTGCCAGCTCACCACTCGACAGAGGAGGGAAGACCCAGTACTTC.

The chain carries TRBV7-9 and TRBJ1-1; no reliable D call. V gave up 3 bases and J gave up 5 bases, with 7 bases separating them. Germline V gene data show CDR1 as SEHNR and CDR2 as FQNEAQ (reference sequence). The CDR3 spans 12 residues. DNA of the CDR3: TGTGCCAGCAGCTTTGGGCAGACTGAAGCTTTCTTT. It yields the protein CASSFGQTEAFF.

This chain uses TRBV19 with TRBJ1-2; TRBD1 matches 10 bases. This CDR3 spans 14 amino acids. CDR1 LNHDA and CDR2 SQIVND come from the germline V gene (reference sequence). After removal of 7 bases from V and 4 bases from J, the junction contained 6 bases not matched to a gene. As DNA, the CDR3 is TGTGCCAGTATCAGGGACAGGGGCACCTATGGCTACACCTTC. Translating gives CASIRDRGTYGYTF.

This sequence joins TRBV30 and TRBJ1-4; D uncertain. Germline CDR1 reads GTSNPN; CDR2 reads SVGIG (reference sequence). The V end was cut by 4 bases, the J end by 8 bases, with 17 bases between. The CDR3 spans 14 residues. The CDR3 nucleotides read TGTGCCTGGACCCCCGGGATCCGACACGAAAAACTGTTTTTT. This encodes CAWTPGIRHEKLFF.

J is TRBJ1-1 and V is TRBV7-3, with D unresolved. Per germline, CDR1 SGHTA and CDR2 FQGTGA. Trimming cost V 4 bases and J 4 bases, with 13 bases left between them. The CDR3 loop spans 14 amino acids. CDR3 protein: CASSYWRVLTEAFF. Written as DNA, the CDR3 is TGTGCCAGCAGCTACTGGCGGGTCCTCACTGAAGCTTTCTTT.

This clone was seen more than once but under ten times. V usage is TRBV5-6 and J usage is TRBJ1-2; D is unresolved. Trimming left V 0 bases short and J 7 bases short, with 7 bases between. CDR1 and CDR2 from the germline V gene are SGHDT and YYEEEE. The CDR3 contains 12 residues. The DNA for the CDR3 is TGTGCCAGCAGCTTGGGTACACTTGGCTACACCTTC. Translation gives CASSLGTLGYTF. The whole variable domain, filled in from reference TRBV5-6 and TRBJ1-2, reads DAGVTQSPTHLIKTRGQQVTLRCSPKSGHDTVSWYQQALGQGPQFIFQYYEEEERQRGNFPDRFSGHQFPNYSSELNVNALLLGDSALYLCASSLGTLGYTFGSGTRLTVV.

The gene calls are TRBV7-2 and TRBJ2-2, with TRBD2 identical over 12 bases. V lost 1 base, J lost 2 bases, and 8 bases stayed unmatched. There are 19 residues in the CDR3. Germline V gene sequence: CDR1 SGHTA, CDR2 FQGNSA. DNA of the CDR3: TGTGCCAGCAGCTTAGTGGCAGCTAGCGGGAGGGTTAACACCGGGGAGCTGTTTTTT. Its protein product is CASSLVAASGRVNTGELFF.

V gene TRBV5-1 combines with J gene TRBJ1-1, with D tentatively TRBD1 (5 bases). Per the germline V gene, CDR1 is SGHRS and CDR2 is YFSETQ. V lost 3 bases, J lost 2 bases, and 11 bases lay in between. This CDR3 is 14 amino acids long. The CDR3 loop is CASSSGPSNTEAFF. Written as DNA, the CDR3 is TGCGCCAGCAGCTCGGGACCGTCAAACACTGAAGCTTTCTTT.

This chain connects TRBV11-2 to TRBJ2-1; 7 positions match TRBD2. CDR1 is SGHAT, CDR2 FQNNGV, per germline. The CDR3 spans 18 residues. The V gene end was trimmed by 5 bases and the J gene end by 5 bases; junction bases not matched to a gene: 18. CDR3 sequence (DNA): TGTGCCAGCAGCCCAAGATATTCTGCGGGGGAATATAACAATGAGCAGTTCTTC. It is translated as CASSPRYSAGEYNNEQFF. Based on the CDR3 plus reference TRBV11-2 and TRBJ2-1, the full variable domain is EAGVAQSPRYKIIEKRQSVAFWCNPISGHATLYWYQQILGQGPKLLIQFQNNGVVDDSQLPKDRFSAERLKGVDSTLKIQPAKLEDSAVYLCASSPRYSAGEYNNEQFFGPGTRLTVL.

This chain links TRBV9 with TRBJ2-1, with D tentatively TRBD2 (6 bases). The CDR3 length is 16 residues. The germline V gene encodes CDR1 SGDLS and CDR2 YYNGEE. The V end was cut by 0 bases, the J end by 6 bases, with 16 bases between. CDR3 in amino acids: CASSVVRLARANEQFF. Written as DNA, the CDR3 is TGTGCCAGCAGCGTAGTGCGCCTAGCGCGAGCCAATGAGCAGTTCTTC.

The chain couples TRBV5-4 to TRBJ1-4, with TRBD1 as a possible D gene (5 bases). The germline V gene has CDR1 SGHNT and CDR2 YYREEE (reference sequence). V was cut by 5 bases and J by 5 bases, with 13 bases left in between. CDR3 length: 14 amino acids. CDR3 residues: CASRGQGLNEKLFF. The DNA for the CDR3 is TGTGCCAGCAGGGGCCAGGGCCTCAATGAAAAACTGTTTTTT.

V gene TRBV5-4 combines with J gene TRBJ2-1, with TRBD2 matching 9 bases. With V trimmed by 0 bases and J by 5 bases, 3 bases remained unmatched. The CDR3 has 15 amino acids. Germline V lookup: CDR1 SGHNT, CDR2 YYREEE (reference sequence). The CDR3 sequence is CASSLEREAHNEQFF. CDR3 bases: TGTGCCAGCAGCTTGGAGCGGGAGGCGCACAATGAGCAGTTCTTC.

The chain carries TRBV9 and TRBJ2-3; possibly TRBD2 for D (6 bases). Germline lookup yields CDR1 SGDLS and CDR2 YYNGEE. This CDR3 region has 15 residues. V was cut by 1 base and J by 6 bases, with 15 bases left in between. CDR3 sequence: CASSVYGSIGDTQYF. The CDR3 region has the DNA TGTGCCAGCAGCGTATACGGGAGTATCGGGGATACGCAGTATTTT.

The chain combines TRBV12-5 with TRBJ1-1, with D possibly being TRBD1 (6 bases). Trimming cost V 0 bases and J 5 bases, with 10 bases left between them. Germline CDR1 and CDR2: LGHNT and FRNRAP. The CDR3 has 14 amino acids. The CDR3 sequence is CASGLVLRGTEAFF. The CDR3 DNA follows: TGTGCTAGTGGTTTGGTACTGAGGGGGACTGAAGCTTTCTTT.

In nucleotides, the CDR3 is TGTGCCAGCAGCTTCGGACAGGCCCCAGGGGGCTACACCTTC. Amino acids: CASSFGQAPGGYTF. V and J are TRBV5-4 and TRBJ1-2; 7 bases agree with TRBD1. With 2 bases clipped from V and 8 bases from J, the junction kept 9 bases outside the gene matches. The CDR3 runs 14 residues. Germline values: CDR1 SGHNT, CDR2 YYREEE (reference sequence).

CDR3 coding DNA: TGCAGCGTTTTCTTCGGGGACACCATATATTTT. It yields the protein CSVFFGDTIYF. The V call is TRBV29-1, the J call TRBJ1-3; D gene uncertain. V lost 5 bases, J lost 8 bases, and 10 bases lay in between. Germline CDR1 reads SQVTM; CDR2 reads ANQGSEA. The CDR3 length is 11 residues.